The present T cell receptor (beta chain) was sequenced within a study of CD8 T cells in Susac syndrome. Notes on the study in general: The TCR sequencing and HLA analysis in the study involved a relatively small number of individuals, as the study acknowledged.

Negative isolation yielded the CD8+ and CD4+ T cells, while FACS enriched the TEMRA cells. Comments on this clonotype: Its antigen is not known.

RNA totalling roughly 0.45 to 1 ug underwent reverse transcription with random hexamers. MiXCR, run by TCRdb on the immunoSEQ multiplex PCR reads, gives a single entry per CDR3 protein. The data show 400,000 or so distinct CDR3 sequences, approximately 89% seen once. The clonotype originates from a human donor with multiple sclerosis. The sample comprised CD8+ T cells from PBMCs.

The CDR3, as DNA: TGTGCCAGCAGCTGGACAGGGGTGAGCACAGATACGCAGTATTTT. Protein product: CASSWTGVSTDTQYF. The rearrangement joins TRBV5-5 to TRBJ2-3, with 9 nucleotides matching TRBD1. Trimming cost V 3 bases and J 0 bases; bases outside gene matches: 2. Germline V gene data show CDR1 as SGHKS and CDR2 as YYEKEE (reference sequence). The CDR3 loop spans 15 amino acids.